The entry below describes one T cell receptor beta chain. This sample stems from a study of cytomegalovirus exposure and HLA in healthy donors. The table came from immunoSEQ multiplex PCR; TCRdb's copy has only in-frame clones and leaves some out. Among roughly 220,000 clones, over 70% were seen once, and the ten largest hold roughly 13%. Germline V gene sequence: CDR1 GTSNPN, CDR2 SVGIG (reference sequence). The ends were cut back, 0 bases at V and 0 bases at J, with 9 bases in the middle. This CDR3 comprises 15 residues. This chain links TRBV30 with TRBJ1-3; D uncertain. This sequence was found in a woman under 40 in good health and CMV-seropositive. Sequencing input: PBMCs. CDR3 coding DNA: TGTGCCTGGAGTGTAGGGCCTCGCTCTGGAAACACCATATATTTT. It codes for CAWSVGPRSGNTIYF.